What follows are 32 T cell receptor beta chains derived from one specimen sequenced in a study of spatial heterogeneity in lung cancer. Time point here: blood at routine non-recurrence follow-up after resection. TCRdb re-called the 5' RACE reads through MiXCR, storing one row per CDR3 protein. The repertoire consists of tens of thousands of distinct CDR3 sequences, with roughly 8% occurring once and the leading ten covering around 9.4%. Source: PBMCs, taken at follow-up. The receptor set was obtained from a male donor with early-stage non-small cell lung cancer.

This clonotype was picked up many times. The CDR3 DNA is TGTGCCAGCAGTTACTCGACCGGGGGCGGCTACACCTTC. This codes for CASSYSTGGGYTF. The chain carries TRBV6-5 and TRBJ1-2, with D possibly TRBD1 on 6 matching bases. Germline lookup yields CDR1 MNHEY and CDR2 SVGAGI. The CDR3 covers 13 residues. V gave up 0 bases and J gave up 8 bases, with 10 bases separating them.

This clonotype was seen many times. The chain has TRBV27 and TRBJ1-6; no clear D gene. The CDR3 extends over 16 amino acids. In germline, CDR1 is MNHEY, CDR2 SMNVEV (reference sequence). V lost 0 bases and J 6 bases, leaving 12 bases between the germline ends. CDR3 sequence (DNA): TGTGCCAGCAGTTTATCGATGGCCGCCCCTAATTCACCCCTCCACTTT. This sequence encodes CASSLSMAAPNSPLHF.

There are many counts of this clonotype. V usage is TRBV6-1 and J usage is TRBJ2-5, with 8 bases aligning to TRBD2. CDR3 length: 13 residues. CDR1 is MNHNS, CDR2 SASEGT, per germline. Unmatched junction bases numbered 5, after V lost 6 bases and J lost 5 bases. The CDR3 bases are TGTGCCAGCAGCTGGACTAGCTCCGAGACCCAGTACTTC. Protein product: CASSWTSSETQYF.

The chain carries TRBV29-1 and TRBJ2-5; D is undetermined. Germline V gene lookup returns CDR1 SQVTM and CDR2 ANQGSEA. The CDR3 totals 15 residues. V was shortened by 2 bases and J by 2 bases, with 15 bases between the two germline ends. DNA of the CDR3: TGCAGCGTTGAAAAGAACTCGGGCATTCAAGAGACCCAGTACTTC. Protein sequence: CSVEKNSGIQETQYF.

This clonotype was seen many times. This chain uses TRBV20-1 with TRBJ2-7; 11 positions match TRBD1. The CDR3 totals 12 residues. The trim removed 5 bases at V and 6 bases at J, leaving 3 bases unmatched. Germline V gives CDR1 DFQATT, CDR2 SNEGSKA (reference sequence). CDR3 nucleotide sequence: TGCAGTGCTTCGGACAGGGGGCGCGAGCAGTACTTC. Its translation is CSASDRGREQYF.

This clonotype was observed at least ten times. CDR3 nucleotides: TGTGCCAGCAGCCCCGGACTTGACAATGAGCAGTTCTTC. Its protein is CASSPGLDNEQFF. V usage is TRBV7-9 and J usage is TRBJ2-1; D may be TRBD2 (5 bases). Germline CDR1 reads SEHNR; CDR2 reads FQNEAQ (reference sequence). Trimming took off 5 bases at V and 5 bases at J, with 10 bases between the two ends. CDR3 length: 13 amino acids.

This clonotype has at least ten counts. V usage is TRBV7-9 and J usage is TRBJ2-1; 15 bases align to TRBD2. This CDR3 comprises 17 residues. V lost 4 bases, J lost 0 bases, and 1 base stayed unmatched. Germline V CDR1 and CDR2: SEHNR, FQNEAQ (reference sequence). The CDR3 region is CASSWTSGGASYNEQFF. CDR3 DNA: TGTGCCAGCAGCTGGACTAGCGGGGGGGCCTCCTACAATGAGCAGTTCTTC.

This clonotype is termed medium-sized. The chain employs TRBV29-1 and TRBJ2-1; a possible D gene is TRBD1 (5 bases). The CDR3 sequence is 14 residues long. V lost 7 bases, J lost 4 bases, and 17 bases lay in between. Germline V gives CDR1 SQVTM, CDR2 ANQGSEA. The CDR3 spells CSARTITGYNEQFF. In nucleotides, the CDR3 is TGCAGCGCCAGGACAATCACCGGGTACAATGAGCAGTTCTTC.

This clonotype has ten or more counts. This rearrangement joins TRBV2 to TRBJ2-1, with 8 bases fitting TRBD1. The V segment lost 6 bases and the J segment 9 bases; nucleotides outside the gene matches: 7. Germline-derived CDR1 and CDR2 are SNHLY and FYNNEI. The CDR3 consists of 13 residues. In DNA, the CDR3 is TGTGCCAGCAGCCCGACAGGGGATGGTGAGCAGTTCTTC. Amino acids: CASSPTGDGEQFF.

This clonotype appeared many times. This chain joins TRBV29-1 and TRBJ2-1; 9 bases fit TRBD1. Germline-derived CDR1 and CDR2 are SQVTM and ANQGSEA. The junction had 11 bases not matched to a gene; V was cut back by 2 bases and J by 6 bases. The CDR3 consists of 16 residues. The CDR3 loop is CSVEMLGTGSSNEQFF. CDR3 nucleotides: TGCAGCGTTGAAATGTTGGGGACAGGGAGCTCCAATGAGCAGTTCTTC.

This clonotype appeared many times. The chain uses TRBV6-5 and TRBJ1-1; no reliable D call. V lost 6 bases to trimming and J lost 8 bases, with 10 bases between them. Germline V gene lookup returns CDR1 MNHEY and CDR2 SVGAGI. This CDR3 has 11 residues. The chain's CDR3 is CASSQEKEAFF. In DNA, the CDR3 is TGTGCCAGCAGCCAGGAAAAAGAAGCTTTCTTT.

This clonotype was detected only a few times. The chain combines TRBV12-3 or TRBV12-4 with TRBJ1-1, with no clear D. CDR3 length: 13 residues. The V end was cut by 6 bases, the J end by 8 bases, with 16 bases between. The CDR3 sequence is CASSPLEQTEAFF. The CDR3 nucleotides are TGTGCCAGCAGCCCCTTAGAGCAAACGGAAGCTTTCTTT.

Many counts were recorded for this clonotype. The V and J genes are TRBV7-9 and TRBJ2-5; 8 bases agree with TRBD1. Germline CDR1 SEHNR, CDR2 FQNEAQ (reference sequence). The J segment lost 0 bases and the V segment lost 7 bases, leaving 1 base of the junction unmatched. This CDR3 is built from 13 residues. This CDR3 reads CASNRGYQETQYF. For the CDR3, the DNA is TGTGCCAGCAACAGGGGGTACCAAGAGACCCAGTACTTC.

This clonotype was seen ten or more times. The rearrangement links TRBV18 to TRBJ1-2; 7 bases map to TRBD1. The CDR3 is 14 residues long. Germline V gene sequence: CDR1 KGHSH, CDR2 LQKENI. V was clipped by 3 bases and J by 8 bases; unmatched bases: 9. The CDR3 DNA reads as TGTGCCAGCTCACCGGGGCGGGACAGCCTCGGCTACACCTTC. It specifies CASSPGRDSLGYTF.

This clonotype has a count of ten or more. CDR3 sequence reads: CASSSQGDTEAFF. CDR3 nucleotide sequence: TGTGCCAGCAGCTCGCAGGGAGACACTGAAGCTTTCTTT. The gene calls are TRBV7-3 and TRBJ1-1; a possible D gene is TRBD1 (5 bases). V was cut by 4 bases and J by 3 bases, with 9 bases left in between. This CDR3 is built from 13 residues. The germline V gene encodes CDR1 SGHTA and CDR2 FQGTGA. The full variable domain, its missing parts supplied by reference TRBV7-3 and TRBJ1-1, is GAGVSQTPSNKVTEKGKYVELRCDPISGHTALYWYRQSLGQGPEFLIYFQGTGAADDSGLPNDRFFAVRPEGSVSTLKIQRTERGDSAVYLCASSSQGDTEAFFGQGTRLTVV.

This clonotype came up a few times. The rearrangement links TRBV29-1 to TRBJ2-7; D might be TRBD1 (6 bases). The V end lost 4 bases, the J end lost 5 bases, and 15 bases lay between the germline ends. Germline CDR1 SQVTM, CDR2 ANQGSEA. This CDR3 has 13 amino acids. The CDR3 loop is CSVVSPGAHEQYF. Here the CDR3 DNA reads TGCAGCGTTGTGTCTCCAGGGGCTCACGAGCAGTACTTC.

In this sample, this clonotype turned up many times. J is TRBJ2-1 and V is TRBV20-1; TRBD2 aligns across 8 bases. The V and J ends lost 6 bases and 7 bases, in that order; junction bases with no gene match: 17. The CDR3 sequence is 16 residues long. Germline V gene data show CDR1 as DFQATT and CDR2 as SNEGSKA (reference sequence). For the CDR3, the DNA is TGCAGTGCCCGTATGGGCTCGGGGGGGATATTGAATGAGCAGTTCTTC. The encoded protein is CSARMGSGGILNEQFF.

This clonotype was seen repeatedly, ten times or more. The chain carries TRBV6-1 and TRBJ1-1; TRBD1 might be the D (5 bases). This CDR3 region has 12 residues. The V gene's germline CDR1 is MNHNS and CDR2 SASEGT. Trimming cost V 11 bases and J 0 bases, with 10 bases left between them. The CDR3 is CAGQGMNTEAFF. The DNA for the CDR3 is TGTGCCGGGCAGGGCATGAACACTGAAGCTTTCTTT.

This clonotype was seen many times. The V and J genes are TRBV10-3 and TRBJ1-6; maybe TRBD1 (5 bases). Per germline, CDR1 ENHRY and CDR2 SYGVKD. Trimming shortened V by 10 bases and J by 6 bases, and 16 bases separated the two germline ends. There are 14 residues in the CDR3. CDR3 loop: CATEDTTSNSPLHF. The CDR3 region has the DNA TGTGCCACCGAGGACACAACTAGTAATTCACCCCTCCACTTT.

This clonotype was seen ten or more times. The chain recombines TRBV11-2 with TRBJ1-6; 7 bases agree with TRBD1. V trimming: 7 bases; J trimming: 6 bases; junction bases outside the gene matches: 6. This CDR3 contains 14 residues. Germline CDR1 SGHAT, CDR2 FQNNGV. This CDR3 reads CASTFGDSNSPLHF. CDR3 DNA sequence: TGTGCCAGCACCTTCGGGGACAGTAATTCACCCCTCCACTTT.

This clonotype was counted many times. The CDR3 loop reads CASSIGQGSDTQYF. The CDR3 region has the DNA TGTGCCAGCAGCATTGGACAGGGGTCAGATACGCAGTATTTT. V gene TRBV11-1 combines with J gene TRBJ2-3; 9 positions match TRBD1. The CDR3 spans 14 residues. After removal of 5 bases from V and 4 bases from J, the junction contained 4 bases not matched to a gene. CDR1 and CDR2 from the germline V gene are SGHAT and FQDESV (reference sequence).

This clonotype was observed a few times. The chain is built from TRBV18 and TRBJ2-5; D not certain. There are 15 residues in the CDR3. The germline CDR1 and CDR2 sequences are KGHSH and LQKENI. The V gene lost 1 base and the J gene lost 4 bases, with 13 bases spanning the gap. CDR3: CASSPLKVEGETQYF. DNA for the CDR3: TGTGCCAGCTCACCACTCAAGGTAGAAGGAGAGACCCAGTACTTC.

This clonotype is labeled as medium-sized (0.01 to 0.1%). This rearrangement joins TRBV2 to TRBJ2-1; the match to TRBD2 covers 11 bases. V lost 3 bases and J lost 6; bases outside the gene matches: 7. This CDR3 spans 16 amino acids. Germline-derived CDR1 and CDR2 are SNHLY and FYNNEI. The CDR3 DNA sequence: TGTGCCAGCAGTGACCCGACTAGCGGGGCACTCAATGAGCAGTTCTTC. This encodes CASSDPTSGALNEQFF.

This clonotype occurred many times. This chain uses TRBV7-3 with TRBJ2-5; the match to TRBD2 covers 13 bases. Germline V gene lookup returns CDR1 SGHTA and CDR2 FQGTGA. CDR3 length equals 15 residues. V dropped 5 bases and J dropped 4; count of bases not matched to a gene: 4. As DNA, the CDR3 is TGTGCCAGCAGCCCCGGGACTAGCGGGGTAGAGACCCAGTACTTC. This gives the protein CASSPGTSGVETQYF.

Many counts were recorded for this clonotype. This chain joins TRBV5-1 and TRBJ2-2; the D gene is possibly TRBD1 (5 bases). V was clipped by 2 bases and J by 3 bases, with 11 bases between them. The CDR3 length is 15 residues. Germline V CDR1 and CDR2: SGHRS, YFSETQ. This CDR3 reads CASSLQGEDTGELFF. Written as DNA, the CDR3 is TGCGCCAGCAGCTTACAAGGGGAAGACACCGGGGAGCTGTTTTTT.

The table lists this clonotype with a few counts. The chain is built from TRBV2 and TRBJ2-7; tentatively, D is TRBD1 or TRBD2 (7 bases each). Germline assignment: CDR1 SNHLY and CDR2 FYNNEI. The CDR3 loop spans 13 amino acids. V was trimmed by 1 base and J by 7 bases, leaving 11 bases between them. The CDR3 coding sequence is TGTGCCAGCAGTGAAGTCAGGGGGGGTGAGCAGTACTTC. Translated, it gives CASSEVRGGEQYF.

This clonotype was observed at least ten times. CDR3 sequence reads: CASSGGGSLTGELFF. CDR3 sequence (DNA): TGTGCCAGCAGCGGCGGGGGCTCGTTAACCGGGGAGCTGTTTTTT. This chain connects TRBV5-5 to TRBJ2-2; possible D gene TRBD2, 7 bases. Trimming shortened V by 4 bases and J by 5 bases, and 15 bases separated the two germline ends. The CDR3 sequence is 15 residues long. Germline CDR1 and CDR2: SGHKS and YYEKEE (reference sequence).

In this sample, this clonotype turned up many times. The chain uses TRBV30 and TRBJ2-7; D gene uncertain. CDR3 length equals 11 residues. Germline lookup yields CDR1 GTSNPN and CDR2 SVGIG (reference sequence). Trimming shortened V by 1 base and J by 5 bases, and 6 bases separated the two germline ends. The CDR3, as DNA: TGTGCCTGGAGTGGACTCGACGAGCAGTACTTC. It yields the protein CAWSGLDEQYF.

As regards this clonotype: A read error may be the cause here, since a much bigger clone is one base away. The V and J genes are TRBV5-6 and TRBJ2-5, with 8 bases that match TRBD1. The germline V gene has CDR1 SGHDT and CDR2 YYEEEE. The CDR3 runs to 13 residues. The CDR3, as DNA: TGTGTCAGCAGTGGACAGGGAAGGGAGACCCAGTACTTC. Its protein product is CVSSGQGRETQYF. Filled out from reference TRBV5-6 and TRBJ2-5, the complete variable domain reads DAGVTQSPTHLIKTRGQQVTLRCSPKSGHDTVSWYQQALGQGPQFIFQYYEEEERQRGNFPDRFSGHQFPNYSSELNVNALLLGDSALYLCVSSGQGRETQYFGPGTRLLVL.

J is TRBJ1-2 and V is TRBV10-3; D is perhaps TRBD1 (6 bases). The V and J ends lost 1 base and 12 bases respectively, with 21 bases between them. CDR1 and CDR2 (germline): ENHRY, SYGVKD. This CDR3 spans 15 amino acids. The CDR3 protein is CAISEWLGKPGGHTF. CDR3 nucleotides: TGTGCCATCAGTGAGTGGCTGGGGAAACCGGGGGGCCACACCTTC.

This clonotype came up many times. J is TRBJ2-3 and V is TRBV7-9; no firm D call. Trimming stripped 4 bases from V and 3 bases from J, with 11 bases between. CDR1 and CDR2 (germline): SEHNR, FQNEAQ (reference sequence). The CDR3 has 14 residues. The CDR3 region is CASSSLRSTDTQYF. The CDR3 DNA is TGTGCCAGCAGCTCCCTACGATCGACAGATACGCAGTATTTT.

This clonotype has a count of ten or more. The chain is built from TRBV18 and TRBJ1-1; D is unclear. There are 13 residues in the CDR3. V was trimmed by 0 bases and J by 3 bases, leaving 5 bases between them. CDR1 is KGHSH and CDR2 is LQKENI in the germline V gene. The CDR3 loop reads CASSPPGDTEAFF. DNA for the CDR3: TGTGCCAGCTCACCACCCGGGGACACTGAAGCTTTCTTT.